This T cell receptor (beta chain) was identified during a study of blood T cells in healthy people across ages. A sample-barcoded 5' primer and a J-beta primer mix were used in a second PCR of roughly 7 to 12 cycles. TCRdb recomputed calls from the 5' RACE reads with MiXCR, one row per CDR3 protein. The profile covers 900,000 to 950,000 distinct CDR3 sequences, with just under 30% appearing a single time and more than 8.5% taken by the ten largest. Per-sample yields of isolated PBMCs were at least 6 million. Trimming left V 6 bases short and J 5 bases short, with 11 bases between. This CDR3 comprises 12 residues. CDR1 and CDR2 from the germline V gene are SQVTM and ANQGSEA. Study-level results: It was held that the diversity estimates obtained from one million T cells were underestimates. Roughly linear age-related decline in beta diversity appeared, significant by age approximately 40. The study found more naive CD4+ cells and higher diversity in long-lived than aged donors.

This clonotype has just a few counts. The antigen is not known. The same sample was also studied in work on T cells of mothers and their children.

This receptor was taken from a woman in her forties in good health. The gene calls are TRBV29-1 and TRBJ2-1; D uncertain. Source material: blood. CDR3 protein: CSVTVSNNEQFF. The CDR3 DNA follows: TGCAGCGTGACCGTCTCGAACAATGAGCAGTTCTTC.